This T cell receptor (beta chain) stems from a study of early T cells in non-severe SARS-CoV-2 infection. Across the study: Unsorted whole-blood RNA was sequenced in bulk, leaving chains unpaired. Findings and caveats of the study: The matching step, a VDJdb search, favored anti-spike CD8 responses and missed private and CD4 specificities.

This clonotype showed up just a few times. What it recognizes is unknown. CDR1 DFQATT and CDR2 SNEGSKA come from the germline V gene (reference sequence). The CDR3 totals 12 residues. The junction had 4 bases not matched to a gene; V was cut back by 6 bases and J by 5 bases. Individual cDNA molecules were tagged with unique molecular identifiers. TCRdb independently ran MiXCR on the 5' RACE reads; one entry per CDR3 protein. The repertoire consists of about 77,000 distinct CDR3 sequences, with around 17% occurring once and the leading ten covering around 2.6%. The material sequenced was whole blood. The rearrangement joins TRBV20-1 to TRBJ2-7; TRBD1 agrees at 10 bases. This receptor was taken from an adult who was a healthcare worker with PCR-confirmed SARS-CoV-2 infection or an uninfected control (not recorded which). Here the CDR3 DNA reads TGCAGTGCCCGACAGGGGGCCGACGAGCAGTACTTC. Encoded protein: CSARQGADEQYF.